Listed below are T cell receptor beta chains from one sample, sequenced in a study of T cells in Graves' hyperthyroidism and ophthalmopathy. A single record per CDR3 protein comes from TCRdb applying MiXCR to the multiplex PCR reads. Among hundreds of thousands of distinct CDR3 sequences listed, around 15% were seen once. The sequencing input was blood. The source of these receptors is a woman aged 25 to 45 with Graves' hyperthyroidism. Both conserved end residues are part of each CDR3. The order of the fields is V gene, D gene, clone size, J gene, CDR3 DNA, CDR3 protein. A D gene is named only where the DNA matches it firmly. The size entry is marked missing in some rows and otherwise reads once, few, many or a size class.

TRBV6-5	-	many	TRBJ1-5	TGTGCCAGCAGTTACTCAGCCCGGGTACGTCAGCCCCAGCATTTT	CASSYSARVRQPQHF
TRBV9	-	few	TRBJ1-1	TGTGCCAGCAGCGTAGGGGTCCCTGATACTGAAGCTTTCTTT	CASSVGVPDTEAFF
TRBV6-1	-	few	TRBJ2-1	TGTGCCAGCAGTTCACCAAGGCGGGATCACAATGAGCAGTTCTTC	CASSSPRRDHNEQFF
TRBV2	-	-	TRBJ1-5	TGTGCCAGCAGTGAAGCGGGAGGGGGAGGCAATCAGCCCCAGCATTTT	CASSEAGGGGNQPQHF
TRBV12-3/TRBV12-4	-	few	TRBJ2-2	TGTGCCAGCAGTTTTTACGACAGAAACACCGGGGAGCTGTTTTTT	CASSFYDRNTGELFF
TRBV3-2	-	-	TRBJ2-3	TGTGCCAGCAGCCATGCTGACCACGAAAGGTTCGATACGCAGTATTTT	CASSHADHERFDTQYF
TRBV20-1	-	few	TRBJ2-1	TGCAGTGCTAGAGGCCCTTTACTCGATGAGCAGTTCTTC	CSARGPLLDEQFF
TRBV6-2/TRBV6-3	-	many	TRBJ1-1	TGTGCCAGCAGCCTTATTGACCGAACCCTTGAAGCTTTCTTT	CASSLIDRTLEAFF
TRBV11-2	-	few	TRBJ2-2	TGTGCCAGCAGCTCACACACCGGGGTTGCCGGGGAGCTGTTTTTT	CASSSHTGVAGELFF
TRBV6-5	TRBD1	-	TRBJ1-5	TGTGCCAGCAGTTACTTTGGGACAGGCTCTAATCAGCCCCAGCATTTT	CASSYFGTGSNQPQHF
TRBV2	TRBD1	few	TRBJ1-5	TGTGCCAGCAGTGACGGGACAGGCAATCAGCCCCAGCATTTT	CASSDGTGNQPQHF
TRBV27	-	many	TRBJ2-7	TGTGCCAGCAGTTTGGTGAACTACGAGCAGTACTTC	CASSLVNYEQYF
TRBV3-1	-	-	TRBJ1-6	TGTGCCAGCAGCCAATTAGGGGATGATTCACCCCTCCACTTT	CASSQLGDDSPLHF
TRBV6-2/TRBV6-3	TRBD1	-	TRBJ1-4	TGTGCCAGCAGTTCGACAGGGTATATTAATGAAAAACTGCTTTTT	CASSSTGYINEKLLF
TRBV5-1	-	few	TRBJ2-7	TGCGCCAGCAGCTTGGGAGACAACTCCTACGAGCAGTACTTC	CASSLGDNSYEQYF
TRBV27	-	many	TRBJ2-1	TGTGCCAGCAGTTTATTAACGGACGGGGGCGTGGGTGAGCAGTTCTTC	CASSLLTDGGVGEQFF
TRBV20-1	-	many	TRBJ2-7	TGCAGTGCTAGAGAGACTAGTTCCTACGAGCAGTACTTC	CSARETSSYEQYF
TRBV6-1	TRBD2	-	TRBJ2-1	TGTGCCAGCAGTTCCCCCGGGGAGCGGGAATACAATGAGCAGTTCTTC	CASSSPGEREYNEQFF
TRBV11-3	TRBD2	many	TRBJ2-2	TGTGCCAGCCGATTGGGTCGACTAGCGGGGACCGGGGAGCTGTTTTTT	CASRLGRLAGTGELFF
TRBV27	-	many	TRBJ2-7	TGTGCCAGCAGTTTTCTTGCGGGAAGCTCCTACGAGCAGTACTTC	CASSFLAGSSYEQYF
TRBV6-4	-	-	TRBJ1-2	TGTGCCAGCAGTGAGGGAGGGGATGGCGATGGCTACACCTTC	CASSEGGDGDGYTF
TRBV10-3	-	many	TRBJ2-2	TGTGCCATCAGGACAGCGAACACCGGGGAGCTGTTTTTT	CAIRTANTGELFF
TRBV5-1	TRBD1	-	TRBJ2-7	TGCGCCAGCAGCGATGGGACAGGGGCCAACGAGCAGTACTTC	CASSDGTGANEQYF
TRBV5-6	TRBD2	few	TRBJ2-7	TGTGCCAGCAGCTTGGTGGTAGCGGGAGGGCTCGAGCAGTACTTC	CASSLVVAGGLEQYF
TRBV28	-	-	TRBJ2-5	TGTGCCAGCAGCAGCAGAAGAGGGACGGTAAAATCGACCCAGTACTTC	CASSSRRGTVKSTQYF
TRBV5-1	-	few	TRBJ1-1	TGCGCCAGCAGCTTGGAGCAGTCCGACACTGAAGCTTTCTTT	CASSLEQSDTEAFF
TRBV6-2/TRBV6-3	TRBD1	-	TRBJ2-3	TGTGCCAGCAGCCGTGGGACAGGACAATCGGATACGCAGTATTTT	CASSRGTGQSDTQYF
TRBV7-2	TRBD2	many	TRBJ2-3	TGTGCCAGCAGCTCGGGACTATTCGACGCAGATACGCAGTATTTT	CASSSGLFDADTQYF
TRBV5-1	TRBD2	many	TRBJ2-1	TGCGCCAGCAGCTATGGGACTAGCACTGAGCAGTTCTTC	CASSYGTSTEQFF
TRBV11-2	-	-	TRBJ1-3	TGTGCCAGCAGCTTAACTTGGGGCGCGTCGGGAAACACCATATATTTT	CASSLTWGASGNTIYF
TRBV11-1	-	many	TRBJ2-5	TGTGCCAGCAGCTTCTCGGGAAAAGAGACCCAGTACTTC	CASSFSGKETQYF
TRBV7-6	-	many	TRBJ2-1	TGTGCCAGCAGCTTAGGAGGTATCCTATACAATGAGCAGTTCTTC	CASSLGGILYNEQFF
TRBV20-1	-	-	TRBJ2-1	TGCAGTGCTATACAGATCGGGGACTTAGAGCAGTTCTTC	CSAIQIGDLEQFF
TRBV29-1	-	few	TRBJ2-7	TGCAGCGTTGAAGGACCCGCACAGGCTCCCTACGAGCAGTACTTC	CSVEGPAQAPYEQYF
TRBV3-1	-	-	TRBJ2-7	TGTGCCAGCAGCCAAAGTGGCCTAGCCGCCGAGCAGTACTTC	CASSQSGLAAEQYF
TRBV20-1	-	many	TRBJ2-3	TGCAGTGCTAGAGTCCCACAGTATGGCACAGATACGCAGTATTTT	CSARVPQYGTDTQYF
TRBV11-1	-	many	TRBJ2-1	TGTGCCAGCAGCTTAGGACCAGCGGACAATGAGCAGTTCTTC	CASSLGPADNEQFF
TRBV7-9	TRBD2	once	TRBJ2-1	TGTGCCAGCAGCCCACTAGCGGGAGGATGGGATGAGCAGTTCTTC	CASSPLAGGWDEQFF
TRBV6-2/TRBV6-3	-	few	TRBJ2-3	TGTGCCAGCAGTTACTCCGACAACACAGATACGCAGTATTTT	CASSYSDNTDTQYF
TRBV2	TRBD1	-	TRBJ1-5	TGTGCCAGCAGCTTTGAGGGGGCGCGGCAGCCCCAGCATTTT	CASSFEGARQPQHF
TRBV6-1	TRBD2	-	TRBJ2-2	TGTGCCAGCAGTGAAGCGCGACTAGCGGGAGGGATGGCCGGGGAGCTGTTTTTT	CASSEARLAGGMAGELFF
TRBV6-2/TRBV6-3	-	few	TRBJ2-3	TGTGCCAGCAGTTACAGTGTGAATACGCAGTATTTT	CASSYSVNTQYF
TRBV7-9	-	once	TRBJ1-2	TGTGCCAGCAGCTTACACGCGGCCTATGGCTACACCTTC	CASSLHAAYGYTF
TRBV20-1	-	many	TRBJ1-5	TGCAGTGCTATCACAGGCTCGGGGTTTAGCAATCAGCCCCAGCATTTT	CSAITGSGFSNQPQHF
TRBV5-1	TRBD2	few	TRBJ2-5	TGCGCCAGCAGCTTAGTAAAAACTAGCGGGAGATACGAGACCCAGTACTTC	CASSLVKTSGRYETQYF
TRBV24-1	TRBD2	many	TRBJ2-1	TGTGCCACCAGTGCACTGGGACTAGAACGGGAGAGTGAGCAGTTCTTC	CATSALGLERESEQFF
TRBV9	-	-	TRBJ2-7	TGTGCCAGCAGCGGGCGGTTGGGACGGGACTACGAGCAGTACTTC	CASSGRLGRDYEQYF
TRBV7-9	-	-	TRBJ2-2	TGTGCCAGCAGCTTGTCTCTCGGGGAGCTGTTTTTT	CASSLSLGELFF
TRBV12-3/TRBV12-4	-	many	TRBJ2-7	TGTGCCAGCAGTTTGCTCAGCTCCTACGAGCAGTACTTC	CASSLLSSYEQYF
TRBV20-1	-	-	TRBJ2-5	TGCAGTGCTAGAGGGCCCGGACAGAGGAGCGTTGAGACCCAGTACTTC	CSARGPGQRSVETQYF
TRBV7-9	TRBD1	-	TRBJ1-1	TGTGCCAGCAGCCAACAGGGGATCGCTGAAGCTTTCTTT	CASSQQGIAEAFF
TRBV28	-	many	TRBJ2-5	TGTGCCAGCAGTTTCCCACAGGGCTACCCAGGGACCCAGTACTTC	CASSFPQGYPGTQYF
TRBV28	TRBD1	many	TRBJ2-7	TGTGCCAGCAGTTTATTTGGACAGGTCTACGAGCAGTACTTC	CASSLFGQVYEQYF
TRBV30	TRBD1	few	TRBJ2-7	TGTGCCTGGGGGGACAGCATCTATTCCTACGAGCAGTACTTC	CAWGDSIYSYEQYF
TRBV5-1	-	many	TRBJ2-3	TGCGCCAGCAGCCCTGACATCACAGATACGCAGTATTTT	CASSPDITDTQYF
TRBV7-2	TRBD2	-	TRBJ2-7	TGCGCCAGCAGCCAGCCGGTAGCGGGCCCATACGAGCAGTACTTC	CASSQPVAGPYEQYF
TRBV20-1	-	few	TRBJ2-3	TGCAGTGCCCATCCTCTAGGGGGGCCTACAGATACGCAGTATTTT	CSAHPLGGPTDTQYF